The source of this T cell receptor beta chain is a study of Ad26.COV2.S vaccination and SARS-CoV-2 variants. Whole-study context: Donor got 5x10^10 or 1x10^11 viral particles of Ad26.COV2.S.

Points on this clone: Its antigen remains unidentified.

Sequencing used immunoSEQ multiplex PCR; TCRdb keeps in-frame clones, though not all of them. In the table there are about 480,000 clones, around 85% of which are singletons. The V gene lost 5 bases and the J gene lost 4 bases, with 14 bases spanning the gap. This CDR3 spans 15 amino acids. Germline values: CDR1 SGHTA, CDR2 FQGNSA. Stated treatment: roughly 18 received Ad26.COV2.S at low or high dose, single or two shots; roughly five received placebo; per-sample allocation not given. Collection of the samples took place on day 63 after the first injection of vaccine or placebo. Study results and limitations: Analytic work on TCR breadth and depth might have understated the full extent of total T cell responses. Breadth, reportedly substantial, characterized the spike-specific CD8+ and CD4+ T cell responses after vaccination.

This TCR was recovered from a person between 18 and 65 years old who received the Ad26.COV2.S COVID-19 vaccine or a placebo. The specimen was peripheral blood, collected in a trial of Ad26.COV2.S vaccine versus placebo. The V gene is TRBV7-2, the J gene TRBJ2-2; tentative D call: TRBD2 (5 bases). CDR3 loop: CASSPQRILTGELFF. CDR3 DNA sequence: TGTGCCAGCAGCCCCCAGCGGATACTCACCGGGGAGCTGTTTTTT.